This T cell receptor beta chain appears in the sequencing data of a study of blood T cell repertoires in COVID-19. The V segment lost 1 base and the J segment 4 bases; nucleotides outside the gene matches: 6. The CDR3 is 15 amino acids. Germline V gene sequence: CDR1 LGHDT, CDR2 YNNKEL (reference sequence). In its sample, this clone was seen once. TCRdb keeps only in-frame clones here, not all; method: immunoSEQ multiplex PCR. The sample lists 92,000 or so clones; roughly 70% were seen once. The chain couples TRBV3-1 (or the pseudogene TRBV3-2) to TRBJ1-2; 7 nucleotides align to TRBD1. This TCR derives from a woman of 80 years or more with acute or convalescent COVID-19. The sample was peripheral blood. The CDR3 reads CASSQASQGTYGYTF. The CDR3 DNA follows: TGTGCCAGCAGCCAAGCGTCACAGGGGACCTATGGCTACACCTTC.